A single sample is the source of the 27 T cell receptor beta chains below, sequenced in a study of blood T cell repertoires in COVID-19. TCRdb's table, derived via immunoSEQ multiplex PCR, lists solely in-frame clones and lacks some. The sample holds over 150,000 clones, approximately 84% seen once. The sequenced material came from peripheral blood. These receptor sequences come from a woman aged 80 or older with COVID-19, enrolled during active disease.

The CDR3 is CARSLAVSYNEQFF. CDR3 DNA sequence: TGTGCCAGATCCCTAGCGGTCTCCTACAATGAGCAGTTCTTC. The chain employs TRBV27 and TRBJ2-1; TRBD2 agrees at 7 bases. The V segment lost 9 bases and the J segment 0 bases; nucleotides outside the gene matches: 5. The V gene's germline CDR1 is MNHEY and CDR2 SMNVEV (reference sequence). The CDR3 length is 14 residues.

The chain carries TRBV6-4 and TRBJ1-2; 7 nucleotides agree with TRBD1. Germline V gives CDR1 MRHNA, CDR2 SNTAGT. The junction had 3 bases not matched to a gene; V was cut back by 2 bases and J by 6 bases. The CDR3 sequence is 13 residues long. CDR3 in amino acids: CASSDSGQDGYTF. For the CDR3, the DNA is TGTGCCAGCAGTGACAGTGGACAGGATGGCTACACCTTC.

The CDR3, as DNA: TGTGCCAGCAGCTTTCGCAGAACCTACACCGGGGAGCTGTTTTTT. Translation: CASSFRRTYTGELFF. V usage is TRBV5-8 and J usage is TRBJ2-2, with D uncertain. The V end was cut by 2 bases, the J end by 3 bases, with 11 bases between. CDR3 length: 15 amino acids. CDR1 is SGHTS, CDR2 YDEGEE, per germline.

The CDR3 DNA is TGTGCCAGCACTAGCCCCCGGACAGGGCACTCCTATAATTCACCCCTCCACTTT. Protein product: CASTSPRTGHSYNSPLHF. The V call is TRBV28, the J call TRBJ1-6; 8 bases match TRBD1. V lost 7 bases to trimming and J lost 0 bases; unmatched junction nucleotides: 11. Germline V gene sequence: CDR1 MDHEN, CDR2 SYDVKM. The CDR3 is 18 residues long. The variable domain in full, with the rest retrieved from reference TRBV28 and TRBJ1-6, is DVKVTQSSRYLVKRTGEKVFLECVQDMDHENMFWYRQDPGLGLRLIYFSYDVKMKEKGDIPEGYSVSREKKERFSLILESASTNQTSMYLCASTSPRTGHSYNSPLHFGNGTRLTVT.

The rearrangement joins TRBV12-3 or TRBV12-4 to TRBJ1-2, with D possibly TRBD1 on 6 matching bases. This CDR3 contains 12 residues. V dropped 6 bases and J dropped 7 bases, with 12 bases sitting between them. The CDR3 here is CASRDRGLGYTF. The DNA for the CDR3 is TGTGCCAGCAGGGACAGAGGCCTTGGCTACACCTTC.

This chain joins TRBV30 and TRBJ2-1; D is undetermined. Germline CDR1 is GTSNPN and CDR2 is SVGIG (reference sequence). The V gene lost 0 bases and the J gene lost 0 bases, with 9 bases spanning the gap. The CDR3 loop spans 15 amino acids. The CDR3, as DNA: TGTGCCTGGAGTGTAGAGTGGAGCTCCTACAATGAGCAGTTCTTC. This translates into CAWSVEWSSYNEQFF.

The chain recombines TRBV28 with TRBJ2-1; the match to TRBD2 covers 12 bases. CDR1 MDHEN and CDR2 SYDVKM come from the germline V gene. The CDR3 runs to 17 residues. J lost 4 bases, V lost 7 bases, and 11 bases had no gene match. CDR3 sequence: CASIGLAGGPSYNEQFF. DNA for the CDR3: TGTGCCAGCATAGGTCTAGCGGGAGGGCCGTCTTACAATGAGCAGTTCTTC.

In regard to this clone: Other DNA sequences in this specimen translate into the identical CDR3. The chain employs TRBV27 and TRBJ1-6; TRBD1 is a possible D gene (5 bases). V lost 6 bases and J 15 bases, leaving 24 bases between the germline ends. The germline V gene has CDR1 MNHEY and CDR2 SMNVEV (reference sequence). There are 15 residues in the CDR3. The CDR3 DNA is TGTGCCAGCAGGGGGGAGGTCCATTGGCTTGGGAACCTCCACTTT. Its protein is CASRGEVHWLGNLHF.

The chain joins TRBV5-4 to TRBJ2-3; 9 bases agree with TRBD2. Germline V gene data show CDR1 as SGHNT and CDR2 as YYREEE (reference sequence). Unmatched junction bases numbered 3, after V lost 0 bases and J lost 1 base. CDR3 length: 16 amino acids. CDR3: CASSLGLAERTDTQYF. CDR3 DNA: TGTGCCAGCAGCTTGGGACTAGCGGAACGCACAGATACGCAGTATTTT.

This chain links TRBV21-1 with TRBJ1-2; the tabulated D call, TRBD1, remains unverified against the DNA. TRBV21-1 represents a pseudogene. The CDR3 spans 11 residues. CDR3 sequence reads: CATDKPYGYTF. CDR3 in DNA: TGTGCCACCGACAAGCCCTATGGCTACACCTTC.

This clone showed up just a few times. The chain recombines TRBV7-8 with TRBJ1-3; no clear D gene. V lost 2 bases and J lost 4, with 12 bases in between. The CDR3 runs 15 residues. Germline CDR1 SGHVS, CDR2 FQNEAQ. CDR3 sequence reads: CASSLQSDLGNTIYF. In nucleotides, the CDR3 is TGTGCCAGCAGCTTACAGTCCGATTTAGGAAACACCATATATTTT. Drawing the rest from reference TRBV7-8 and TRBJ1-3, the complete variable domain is GAGVSQSPRYKVAKRGQDVALRCDPISGHVSLFWYQQALGQGPEFLTYFQNEAQLDKSGLPSDRFFAERPEGSVSTLKIQRTQQEDSAVYLCASSLQSDLGNTIYFGEGSWLTVV.

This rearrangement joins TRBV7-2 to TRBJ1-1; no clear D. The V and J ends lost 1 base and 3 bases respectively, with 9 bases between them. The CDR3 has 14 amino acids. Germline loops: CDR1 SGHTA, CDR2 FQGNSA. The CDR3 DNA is TGTGCCAGCAGCTTAGTCGGCGGGGACACTGAAGCTTTCTTT. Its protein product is CASSLVGGDTEAFF.

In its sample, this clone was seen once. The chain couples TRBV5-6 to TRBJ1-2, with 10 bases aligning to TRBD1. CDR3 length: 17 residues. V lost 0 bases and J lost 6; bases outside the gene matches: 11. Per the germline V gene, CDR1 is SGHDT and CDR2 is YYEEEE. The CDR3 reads CASSLVGWDRGSDGYTF. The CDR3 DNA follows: TGTGCCAGCAGCTTGGTGGGATGGGACAGGGGTTCGGATGGCTACACCTTC.

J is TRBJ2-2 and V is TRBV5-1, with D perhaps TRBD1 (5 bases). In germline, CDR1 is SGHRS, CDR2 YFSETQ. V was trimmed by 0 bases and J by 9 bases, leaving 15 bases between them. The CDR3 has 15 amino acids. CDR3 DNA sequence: TGCGCCAGCAGCTTGGCTCGGCAGGGAATCCGGGAGCTGTTTTTT. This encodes CASSLARQGIRELFF.

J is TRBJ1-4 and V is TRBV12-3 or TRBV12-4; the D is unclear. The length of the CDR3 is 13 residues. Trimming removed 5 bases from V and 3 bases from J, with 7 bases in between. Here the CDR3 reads CASSALANEKLFF. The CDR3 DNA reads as TGTGCCAGCAGTGCCTTAGCTAATGAAAAACTGTTTTTT.

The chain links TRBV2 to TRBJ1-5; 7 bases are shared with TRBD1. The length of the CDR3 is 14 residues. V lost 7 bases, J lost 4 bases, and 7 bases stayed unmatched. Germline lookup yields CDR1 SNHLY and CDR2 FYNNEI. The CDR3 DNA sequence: TGTGCCAGCACCCAGGACAGGACGAATCAGCCCCAGCATTTT. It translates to CASTQDRTNQPQHF.

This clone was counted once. Here the CDR3 DNA reads TGTGCCAGCAGTGAAGGGACAGGGAGCACAGATACGCAGTATTTT. Translated: CASSEGTGSTDTQYF. The rearrangement uses TRBV25-1 and TRBJ2-3; TRBD1 aligns across 9 bases. Germline CDR1 reads MGHDK; CDR2 reads SYGVNS. The ends lost 2 bases at V and 0 bases at J; junction bases unmatched: 0. This CDR3 region has 15 residues.

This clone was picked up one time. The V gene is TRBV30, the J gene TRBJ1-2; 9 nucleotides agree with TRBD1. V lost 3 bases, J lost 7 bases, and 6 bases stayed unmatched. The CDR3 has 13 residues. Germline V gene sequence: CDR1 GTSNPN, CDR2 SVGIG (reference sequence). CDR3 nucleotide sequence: TGTGCCTGGAGCACAGGGGGCGGGTTTGGCTACACCTTC. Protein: CAWSTGGGFGYTF. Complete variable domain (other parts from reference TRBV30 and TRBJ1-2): SQTIHQWPATLVQPVGSPLSLECTVEGTSNPNLYWYRQAAGRGLQLLFYSVGIGQISSEVPQNLSASRPQDRQFILSSKKLLLSDSGFYLCAWSTGGGFGYTFGSGTRLTVV.

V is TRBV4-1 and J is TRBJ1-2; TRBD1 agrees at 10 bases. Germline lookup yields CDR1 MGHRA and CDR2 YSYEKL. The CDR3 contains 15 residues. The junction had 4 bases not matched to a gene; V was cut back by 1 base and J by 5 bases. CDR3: CASSQGWDRGYGYTF. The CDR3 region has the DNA TGCGCCAGCAGCCAAGGGTGGGACAGGGGTTATGGCTACACCTTC.

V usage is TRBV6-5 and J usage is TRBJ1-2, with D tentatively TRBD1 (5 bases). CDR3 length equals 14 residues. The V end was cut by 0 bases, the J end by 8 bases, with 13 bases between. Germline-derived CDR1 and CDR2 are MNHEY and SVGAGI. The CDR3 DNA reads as TGTGCCAGCAGTTACTCGAAAGGGGCTGGAGGCTACACCTTC. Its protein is CASSYSKGAGGYTF.

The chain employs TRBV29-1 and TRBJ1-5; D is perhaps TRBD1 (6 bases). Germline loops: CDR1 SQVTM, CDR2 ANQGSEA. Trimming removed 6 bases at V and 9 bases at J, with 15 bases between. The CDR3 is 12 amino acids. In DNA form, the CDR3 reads TGCAGCGTGGGGGGAGGGGGTACGCCCCAGCATTTT. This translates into CSVGGGGTPQHF.

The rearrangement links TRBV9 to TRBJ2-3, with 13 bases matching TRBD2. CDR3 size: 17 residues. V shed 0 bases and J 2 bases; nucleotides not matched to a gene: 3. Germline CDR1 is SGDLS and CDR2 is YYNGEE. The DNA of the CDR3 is TGTGCCAGCAGCGTAGAACTAGCGGGGGGGCCCACAGATACGCAGTATTTT. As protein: CASSVELAGGPTDTQYF.

The chain's CDR3 is CSASWRATYNEQFF. CDR3 nucleotides: TGCAGTGCTAGTTGGCGGGCTACCTACAATGAGCAGTTCTTC. The chain uses TRBV20-1 and TRBJ2-1, with D possibly matching TRBD2 (5 bases). Trimming took 3 bases from V and 2 from J, leaving 11 bases between them. The CDR3 is made up of 14 amino acids. Germline V lookup: CDR1 DFQATT, CDR2 SNEGSKA (reference sequence).

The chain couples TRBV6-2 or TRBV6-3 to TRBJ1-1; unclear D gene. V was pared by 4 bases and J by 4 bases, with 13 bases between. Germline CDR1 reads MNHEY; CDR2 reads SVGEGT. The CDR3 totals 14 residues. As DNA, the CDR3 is TGTGCCAGCAGTTCCCCAGGACTGCCCACTGAAGCTTTCTTT. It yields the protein CASSSPGLPTEAFF.

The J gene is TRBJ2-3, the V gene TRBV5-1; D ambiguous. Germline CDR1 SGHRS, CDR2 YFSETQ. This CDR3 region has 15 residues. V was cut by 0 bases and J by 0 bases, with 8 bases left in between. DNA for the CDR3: TGCGCCAGCAGCTTGGTCAGTCCTAGCACAGATACGCAGTATTTT. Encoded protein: CASSLVSPSTDTQYF.

The CDR3 spells CSHSGTATEAFF. CDR3 coding DNA: TGCAGCCATTCCGGGACAGCGACTGAAGCTTTCTTT. The chain joins TRBV29-1 to TRBJ1-1, with 7 nucleotides matching TRBD1. The CDR3 contains 12 residues. Per germline, CDR1 SQVTM and CDR2 ANQGSEA. V shed 8 bases, J shed 5 bases, and the junction held 8 bases outside the gene matches.

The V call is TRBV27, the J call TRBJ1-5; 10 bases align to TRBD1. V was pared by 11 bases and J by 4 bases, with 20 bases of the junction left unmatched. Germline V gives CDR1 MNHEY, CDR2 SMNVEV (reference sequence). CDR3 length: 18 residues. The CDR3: CALNGTGDLGRGNQPQHF. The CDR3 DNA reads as TGTGCCCTAAACGGGACAGGGGACCTTGGGCGGGGAAATCAGCCCCAGCATTTT.